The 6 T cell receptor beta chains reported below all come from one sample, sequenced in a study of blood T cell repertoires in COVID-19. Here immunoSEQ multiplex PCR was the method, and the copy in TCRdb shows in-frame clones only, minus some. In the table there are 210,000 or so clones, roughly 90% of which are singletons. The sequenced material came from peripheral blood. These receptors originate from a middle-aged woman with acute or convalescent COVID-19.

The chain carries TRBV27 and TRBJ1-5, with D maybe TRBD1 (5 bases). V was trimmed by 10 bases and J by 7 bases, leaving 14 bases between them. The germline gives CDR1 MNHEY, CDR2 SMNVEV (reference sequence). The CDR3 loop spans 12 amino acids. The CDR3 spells CAINRDSQPQHF. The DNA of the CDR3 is TGTGCCATAAACCGAGACAGCCAGCCCCAGCATTTT.

The CDR3 coding sequence is TGCGCCAGCAGTGAGGTTTCAGGATATAATGAAAAACTGTTTTTT. It codes for CASSEVSGYNEKLFF. The V call is TRBV10-2, the J call TRBJ1-4; D gene unclear. Looked up from germline, CDR1 is WSHSY and CDR2 is SAAADI. The CDR3 covers 15 residues. Trimming took 2 bases from V and 4 from J, leaving 11 bases between them.

In nucleotides, the CDR3 is TGTGCCAGCAGCAAGGGACAGGCTTCGACCGGGGAGCTGTTTTTT. The encoded protein is CASSKGQASTGELFF. V and J are TRBV7-3 and TRBJ2-2, with 8 positions matching TRBD1. Germline V gives CDR1 SGHTA, CDR2 FQGTGA. With 5 bases clipped from V and 5 bases from J, the junction kept 7 bases outside the gene matches. CDR3 length: 15 amino acids.

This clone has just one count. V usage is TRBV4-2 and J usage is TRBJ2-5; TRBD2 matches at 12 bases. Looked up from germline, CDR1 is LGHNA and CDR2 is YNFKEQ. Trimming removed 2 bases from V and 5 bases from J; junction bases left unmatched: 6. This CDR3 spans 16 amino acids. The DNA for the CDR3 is TGTGCCAGCAGCCAAAAACTAGCGGGGGGTTGGGAGACCCAGTACTTC. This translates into CASSQKLAGGWETQYF.

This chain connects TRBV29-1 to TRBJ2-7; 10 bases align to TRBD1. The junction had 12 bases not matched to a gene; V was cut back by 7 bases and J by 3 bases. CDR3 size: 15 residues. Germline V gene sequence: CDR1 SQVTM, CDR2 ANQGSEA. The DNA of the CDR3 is TGCAGCGCTGCAAAACCGGGACAGGGGTTCTACGAGCAGTACGTC. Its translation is CSAAKPGQGFYEQYV.

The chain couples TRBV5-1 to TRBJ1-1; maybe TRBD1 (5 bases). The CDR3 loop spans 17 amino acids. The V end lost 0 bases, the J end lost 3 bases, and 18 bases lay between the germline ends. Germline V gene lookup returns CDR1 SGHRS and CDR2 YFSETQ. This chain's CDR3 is CASSLEGLRGLDTEAFF. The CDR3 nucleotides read TGCGCCAGCAGCTTGGAGGGACTGCGGGGGTTGGACACTGAAGCTTTCTTT.